These 11 T cell receptor beta chains came from one sample sequenced in a study of blood T cell repertoires in COVID-19. Method: immunoSEQ multiplex PCR; TCRdb's copy keeps in-frame clones and lacks some. The data contain 200,000 or so clones, about 90% of them singletons. The specimen sequenced was PBMCs or T cells enriched from blood (not recorded which). These receptor sequences come from a woman aged 18-29 years who had recovered from COVID-19.

V is TRBV5-1 and J is TRBJ2-1, with 10 bases matching TRBD2. CDR1 and CDR2 (germline): SGHRS, YFSETQ. This CDR3 comprises 14 residues. Trimming at V came to 2 bases and at J to 5 bases, leaving 1 base not matched to a gene. The CDR3 loop reads CASSFLAGDNEQFF. CDR3 bases: TGCGCCAGCAGCTTCCTAGCGGGGGACAATGAGCAGTTCTTC.

This chain connects TRBV27 to TRBJ1-2; 10 bases are shared with TRBD1. In germline, CDR1 is MNHEY, CDR2 SMNVEV (reference sequence). The junction had 8 bases not matched to a gene; V was cut back by 2 bases and J by 2 bases. The CDR3 is made up of 17 amino acids. CDR3 region: CASSLSGTGDINYGYTF. The CDR3 DNA reads TGTGCCAGCAGTTTAAGCGGGACAGGGGATATCAACTATGGCTACACCTTC.

The chain combines TRBV19 with TRBJ1-1, with 8 bases that match TRBD1. Looked up from germline, CDR1 is LNHDA and CDR2 is SQIVND (reference sequence). Losses at the gene ends were 6 bases for V and 5 bases for J; bases not matched to a gene: 11. The CDR3 sequence is 15 residues long. CDR3 sequence (DNA): TGTGCCAGTAGGGACCAAGGGACAGGCAGGACTGAAGCTTTCTTT. Its translation: CASRDQGTGRTEAFF.

The V and J genes are TRBV4-1 and TRBJ1-1; 8 nucleotides agree with TRBD1. This CDR3 has 16 residues. Germline trimming cut 3 bases from V and 3 bases from J; bases unmatched to any gene: 9. The V gene's germline CDR1 is MGHRA and CDR2 YSYEKL. This CDR3 reads CASSHAPGGLDTEAFF. CDR3 DNA sequence: TGCGCCAGCAGCCACGCGCCAGGGGGCTTAGACACTGAAGCTTTCTTT.

The chain combines TRBV11-2 with TRBJ1-2; TRBD1 might be the D (6 bases). The CDR3 sequence is 12 residues long. Germline V lookup: CDR1 SGHAT, CDR2 FQNNGV. V lost 6 bases and J 9 bases, leaving 14 bases between the germline ends. CDR3 sequence: CASSPQGLSYTF. The DNA of the CDR3 is TGTGCCAGCAGTCCGCAGGGGTTGAGCTACACCTTC.

This chain connects TRBV2 to TRBJ1-2; 10 bases match TRBD1. Trimming took 5 bases from V and 4 from J; bases not matched to a gene: 10. The CDR3 extends over 16 amino acids. Germline V gene lookup returns CDR1 SNHLY and CDR2 FYNNEI. CDR3: CASSLTRQGAFYGYTF. For the CDR3, the DNA is TGTGCCAGCAGTCTCACACGACAGGGGGCCTTCTATGGCTACACCTTC.

This clone has just one count. The chain carries TRBV11-2 and TRBJ2-2; D is uncertain. This CDR3 is 12 amino acids long. Germline-derived CDR1 and CDR2 are SGHAT and FQNNGV. Trimming stripped 5 bases from V and 2 bases from J, with 3 bases between. The CDR3 loop is CASSLNTGELFF. CDR3 sequence (DNA): TGTGCCAGCAGCCTAAACACCGGGGAGCTGTTTTTT. Drawing the rest from reference TRBV11-2 and TRBJ2-2, the complete variable domain is EAGVAQSPRYKIIEKRQSVAFWCNPISGHATLYWYQQILGQGPKLLIQFQNNGVVDDSQLPKDRFSAERLKGVDSTLKIQPAKLEDSAVYLCASSLNTGELFFGEGSRLTVL.

The rearrangement links TRBV4-1 to TRBJ2-7; D gene unclear. Deletions cut 0 bases from V and 3 bases from J, with 6 bases between. Germline V gives CDR1 MGHRA, CDR2 YSYEKL. CDR3 length: 13 residues. CDR3 residues: CASSQERNYEQYF. For the CDR3, the DNA is TGCGCCAGCAGCCAAGAGCGTAACTACGAGCAGTACTTC.

The chain has TRBV6-1 and TRBJ1-2; D may be TRBD1 (5 bases). Per germline, CDR1 MNHNS and CDR2 SASEGT. The CDR3 has 15 residues. Trimming took 3 bases from V and 8 from J, leaving 19 bases between them. CDR3 in DNA: TGTGCCAGCAGTGATCTCCGGACCAGCGGGGGAGGCTACACCTTC. The encoded protein is CASSDLRTSGGGYTF.

The chain uses TRBV20-1 and TRBJ2-5; D is perhaps TRBD1 (5 bases). Per the germline V gene, CDR1 is DFQATT and CDR2 is SNEGSKA (reference sequence). Deletions cut 5 bases from V and 5 bases from J, with 9 bases between. The CDR3 has 11 residues. The CDR3: CSAGASETQYF. CDR3 nucleotide sequence: TGCAGTGCTGGGGCTTCGGAGACCCAGTACTTC.

The V and J genes are TRBV19 and TRBJ2-2; TRBD1 matches 8 bases. Germline assignment: CDR1 LNHDA and CDR2 SQIVND (reference sequence). The CDR3 loop spans 16 amino acids. J lost 3 bases, V lost 2 bases, and 5 bases had no gene match. The CDR3 loop is CASSIRGQGYTGELFF. CDR3 coding DNA: TGTGCCAGTAGTATACGAGGACAGGGATACACCGGGGAGCTGTTTTTT.